This T cell receptor beta chain was found in a study of control samples from healthy donors and cancer patients. Germline V gene sequence: CDR1 PRHDT, CDR2 FYEKMQ (reference sequence). The CDR3 contains 14 residues. V was cut by 5 bases and J by 4 bases, with 12 bases left in between. The data were produced by immunoSEQ multiplex PCR, yet TCRdb's version contains in-frame clones alone and is incomplete. The table has about 190,000 clones, roughly nine tenths seen once; the top ten hold over 1.5%. This chain uses TRBV13 with TRBJ1-5, with a weak D call TRBD1 (5 bases). This TCR came from a man aged 30 to 45 in good health. The source material was blood. The chain's CDR3 is CASSLRQRNQPQHF. The CDR3 DNA is TGTGCCAGCAGCCTTAGACAGCGAAATCAGCCCCAGCATTTT.